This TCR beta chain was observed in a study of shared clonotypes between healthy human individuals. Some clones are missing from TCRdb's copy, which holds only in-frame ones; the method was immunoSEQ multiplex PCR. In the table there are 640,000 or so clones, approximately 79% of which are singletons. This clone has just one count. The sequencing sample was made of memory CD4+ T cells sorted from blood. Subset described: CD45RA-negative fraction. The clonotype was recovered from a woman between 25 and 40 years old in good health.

The CDR3 DNA sequence: TGTGCCAGCAGTAGACAGGGTACCTTCTACGAGCAGTACTTC. Translated: CASSRQGTFYEQYF. The chain combines TRBV2 with TRBJ2-7; 7 bases are shared with TRBD1. Per germline, CDR1 SNHLY and CDR2 FYNNEI. The junction had 7 bases not matched to a gene; V was cut back by 5 bases and J by 3 bases. This CDR3 has 14 amino acids.